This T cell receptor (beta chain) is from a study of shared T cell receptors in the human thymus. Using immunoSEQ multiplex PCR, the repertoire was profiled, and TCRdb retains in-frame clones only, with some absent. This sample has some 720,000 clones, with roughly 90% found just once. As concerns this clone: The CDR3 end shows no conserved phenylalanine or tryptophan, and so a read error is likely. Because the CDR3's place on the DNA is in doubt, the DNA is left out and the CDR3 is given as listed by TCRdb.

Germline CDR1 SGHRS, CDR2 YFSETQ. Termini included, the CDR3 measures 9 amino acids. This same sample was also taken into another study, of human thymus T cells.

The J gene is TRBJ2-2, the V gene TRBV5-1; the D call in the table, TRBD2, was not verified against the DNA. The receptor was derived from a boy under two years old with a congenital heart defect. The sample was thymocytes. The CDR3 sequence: CASSLGLAG.